One TCR beta chain is described in this entry. Its matching antigen is unknown. Here immunoSEQ multiplex PCR was the method, and the copy in TCRdb shows in-frame clones only, minus some. The sample has 110,000 to 150,000 clones, nearly 95% seen once. The CDR3 spans 14 residues. V shed 4 bases and J 5 bases; nucleotides not matched to a gene: 6. CDR1 and CDR2 from the germline V gene are SGHNT and YYREEE (reference sequence). This specimen belongs to a study of T cell responses to AZD1222 COVID-19 vaccine. Study background: Second-dose intervals near 4 or 12 weeks were combined. Study outcomes and limitations: The repertoires were collected only after the peak T cell response. It was only a handful of AZD1222 recipients who were seropositive at baseline. Two AZD1222 doses significantly raised spike-specific TCR breadth and depth over controls.

The genes are TRBV5-4 and TRBJ2-5; TRBD1 aligns across 9 bases. The receptor was isolated from an adult in good health. This specimen consisted of peripheral blood, obtained on day 0 of AZD1222 vaccination. The CDR3, as DNA: TGTGCCAGCAGCGTCCGGGACAGGGTTGAGACCCAGTACTTC. This gives the protein CASSVRDRVETQYF. The complete variable domain, with remaining parts taken from reference TRBV5-4 and TRBJ2-5, reads ETGVTQSPTHLIKTRGQQVTLRCSSQSGHNTVSWYQQALGQGPQFIFQYYREEENGRGNFPPRFSGLQFPNYSSELNVNALELDDSALYLCASSVRDRVETQYFGPGTRLLVL.